Listed below are T cell receptor beta chains from one sample, sequenced in a study of T cell responses to AZD1222 COVID-19 vaccine. TCRdb keeps only in-frame clones here, not all; method: immunoSEQ multiplex PCR. Counted here are about 150,000 clones, nearly 95% occurring once; the ten biggest clones make up about 2.5%. The sample was peripheral blood, taken on day 0 of AZD1222 vaccination. The receptors derive from an adult in good health. CDR3s include the opening cysteine and the closing phenylalanine or tryptophan. The order of the fields is J gene, D gene, V gene, clone size, CDR3 protein, CDR3 DNA. D genes are given only for firm matches. Size is stated for part of the rows, as once, few or many counts, or as a class when the clone is expanded.

TRBJ2-7 | TRBD2 | TRBV27 | . | CASSLYGGVGEQYF | TGTGCCAGCAGCCTCTACGGGGGGGTAGGGGAGCAGTACTTC
TRBJ1-5 | TRBD1 | TRBV27 | . | CASRSGTGTGRPQHF | TGTGCCAGCAGGTCCGGGACAGGCACAGGGAGGCCCCAGCATTTT
TRBJ1-3 | . | TRBV7-2 | once | CASSFQAGPGNTIYF | TGTGCCAGCAGCTTTCAGGCGGGGCCCGGAAACACCATATATTTT
TRBJ1-5 | TRBD1 | TRBV18 | . | CASPTRDSDQPQHF | TGTGCCAGTCCCACCCGGGACAGTGATCAGCCCCAGCATTTT
TRBJ2-7 | TRBD2 | TRBV27 | . | CASSFLIGTSGTYEQYF | TGTGCCAGCAGTTTCCTCATCGGGACTAGCGGGACGTACGAGCAGTACTTC
TRBJ1-2 | . | TRBV30 | . | CACSRDGPNYGYTF | TGTGCCTGCTCCCGGGACGGTCCTAACTATGGCTACACCTTC
TRBJ1-2 | TRBD1 | TRBV9 | . | CASSVEGTGGNYGYTF | TGTGCCAGCAGCGTAGAAGGGACAGGCGGTAACTATGGCTACACCTTC
TRBJ1-2 | . | TRBV5-6 | . | CASSSVGGDYGYTF | TGTGCCAGCAGCTCGGTGGGGGGCGACTATGGCTACACCTTC
TRBJ1-5 | . | TRBV27 | . | CASSLGGHNQPQHF | TGTGCCAGCAGCCTCGGGGGCCACAATCAGCCCCAGCATTTT
TRBJ2-1 | . | TRBV18 | . | CASSPQGMGSYNEQFF | TGTGCCAGCTCACCACAGGGAATGGGCTCCTACAATGAGCAGTTCTTC
TRBJ2-1 | . | TRBV5-8 | . | CASRPGQGGLGNEQFF | TGTGCCAGCAGGCCGGGCCAAGGGGGTCTTGGAAATGAGCAGTTCTTC
TRBJ1-1 | TRBD1 | TRBV6-6 | . | CASSFGQGDTEAFF | TGTGCCAGCAGTTTCGGACAGGGAGATACTGAAGCTTTCTTT
TRBJ1-2 | TRBD1 | TRBV15 | . | CATTPGTGENYGYTF | TGTGCCACCACCCCCGGGACAGGAGAGAACTATGGCTACACCTTC
TRBJ1-2 | . | TRBV5-6 | . | CASSLRLLEDYGYTF | TGTGCCAGCAGCTTGCGGCTTTTAGAGGACTATGGCTACACCTTC
TRBJ2-1 | . | TRBV3-1/TRBV3-2 | . | CASSQEARGFHEQFF | TGTGCCAGCAGCCAAGAGGCCCGTGGTTTCCATGAGCAGTTCTTC
TRBJ2-7 | . | TRBV3-1/TRBV3-2 | . | CASSQPPSRGGYEQYF | TGTGCCAGCAGCCAACCGCCCTCGCGGGGAGGCTACGAGCAGTACTTC
TRBJ1-2 | TRBD1 | TRBV6-5 | . | CASTPGTGNYGYTF | TGTGCCAGCACTCCCGGGACAGGGAACTATGGCTACACCTTC
TRBJ2-2 | . | TRBV18 | . | CASSDLPRGVSGELFF | TGTGCCAGCTCTGACCTACCCCGAGGAGTCTCCGGGGAGCTGTTTTTT
TRBJ2-7 | . | TRBV7-2 | . | CASGRDFSYEQYF | TGTGCCAGCGGGCGGGACTTTTCCTACGAGCAGTACTTC
TRBJ1-1 | . | TRBV9 | . | CASSRDYTEAFF | TGTGCCAGCAGCCGGGACTACACTGAAGCTTTCTTT
TRBJ2-1 | . | TRBV7-2 | . | CASSLGVVGGGNEQFF | TGTGCCAGCAGCTTAGGCGTGGTAGGTGGCGGCAATGAGCAGTTCTTC
TRBJ1-6 | . | TRBV6-1 | . | CASSEFWYGGDNSPLHF | TGTGCCAGCAGTGAATTCTGGTATGGCGGTGATAATTCACCCCTCCACTTT
TRBJ1-1 | . | TRBV7-2 | once | CASSLTRFTEAFF | TGTGCCAGCAGCCTAACAAGGTTCACTGAAGCTTTCTTT
TRBJ2-1 | TRBD1 | TRBV19 | . | CASSSSPGQGADEQFF | TGTGCCAGTAGCTCGTCCCCGGGACAGGGGGCCGATGAGCAGTTCTTC
TRBJ1-1 | TRBD1 | TRBV5-8 | . | CASSRDRGTEAFF | TGTGCCAGCAGCCGGGACAGGGGTACTGAAGCTTTCTTT
TRBJ2-5 | . | TRBV3-1/TRBV3-2 | . | CASSQVVQETQYF | TGTGCCAGCAGCCAAGTCGTACAAGAGACCCAGTACTTC
TRBJ1-4 | TRBD1 | TRBV5-4 | . | CASSSGQGARRDEKLFF | TGTGCCAGCAGTTCGGGACAGGGGGCGCGTCGGGACGAAAAACTGTTTTTT
TRBJ2-7 | . | TRBV5-1 | . | CASSWDGIEYEQYF | TGCGCCAGCAGCTGGGACGGGATAGAATACGAGCAGTACTTC
TRBJ1-2 | . | TRBV4-2 | . | CASSQEFRGADTYGYTF | TGTGCCAGCAGCCAAGAGTTTCGGGGGGCGGATACCTATGGCTACACCTTC
TRBJ1-1 | TRBD1 | TRBV14 | . | CASSQGQGYAEAFF | TGTGCCAGCAGCCAGGGACAGGGATATGCTGAAGCTTTCTTT
TRBJ2-3 | . | TRBV7-8 | . | CASSLAGSPAYTDTQYF | TGTGCCAGCAGCTTAGCGGGGAGCCCTGCGTACACAGATACGCAGTATTTT
TRBJ2-1 | . | TRBV5-1 | . | CASRGDILDEQFF | TGCGCCAGCAGAGGGGACATTCTGGATGAGCAGTTCTTC